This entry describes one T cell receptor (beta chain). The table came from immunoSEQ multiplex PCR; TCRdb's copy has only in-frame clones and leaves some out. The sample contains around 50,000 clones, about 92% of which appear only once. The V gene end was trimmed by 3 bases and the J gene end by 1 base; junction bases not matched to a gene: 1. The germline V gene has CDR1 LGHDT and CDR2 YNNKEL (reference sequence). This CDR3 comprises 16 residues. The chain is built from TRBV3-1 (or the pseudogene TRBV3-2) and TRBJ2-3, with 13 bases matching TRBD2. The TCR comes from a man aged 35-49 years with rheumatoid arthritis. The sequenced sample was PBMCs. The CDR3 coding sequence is TGTGCCAGCAGCCATGGGACTAGCGGGGGCACAGATACGCAGTATTTT. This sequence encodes CASSHGTSGGTDTQYF.